The 29 T cell receptor beta chains reported below all come from one sample, sequenced in a study of CD8 T cells in Susac syndrome. RNA, at about 0.45 to 1 ug, was reverse transcribed with random hexamers. Each CDR3 protein gets one entry after TCRdb re-called the immunoSEQ multiplex PCR reads with MiXCR. The sample has about 200,000 distinct CDR3 sequences, approximately 95% seen once; the top ten hold 0.082%. The sample comprised CD4+ T cells from PBMCs. Every receptor here comes from a human donor with multiple sclerosis.

This chain connects TRBV29-1 to TRBJ1-1, with TRBD1 matching 7 bases. The germline V gene has CDR1 SQVTM and CDR2 ANQGSEA. After removal of 2 bases from V and 2 bases from J, the junction contained 2 bases not matched to a gene. The CDR3 totals 13 residues. The CDR3 DNA is TGCAGCGTTGAACGGGACAGTAACACTGAAGCTTTCTTT. Translated, it gives CSVERDSNTEAFF.

V is TRBV27 and J is TRBJ2-2; 9 nucleotides line up with TRBD1. Trimming took 5 bases from V and 4 from J; bases not matched to a gene: 5. The CDR3 contains 15 residues. The germline V gene has CDR1 MNHEY and CDR2 SMNVEV (reference sequence). CDR3: CASSPGTGITGELFF. In DNA form, the CDR3 reads TGTGCCAGCAGTCCCGGGACAGGGATCACCGGGGAGCTGTTTTTT.

The chain employs TRBV27 and TRBJ1-6, with 7 bases identical to TRBD1. The CDR3 extends over 15 amino acids. V gave up 0 bases and J gave up 8 bases; unmatched junction bases: 4. CDR1 and CDR2 from the germline V gene are MNHEY and SMNVEV (reference sequence). Here the CDR3 reads CASSLSTGSHSPLHF. DNA for the CDR3: TGTGCCAGCAGTTTATCGACAGGGAGCCATTCACCCCTCCACTTT.

The chain combines TRBV19 with TRBJ2-4; 9 bases align to TRBD1. The germline CDR1 and CDR2 sequences are LNHDA and SQIVND (reference sequence). Losses at the gene ends were 4 bases for V and 6 bases for J; bases not matched to a gene: 7. The CDR3 has 15 residues. DNA of the CDR3: TGTGCCAGTAGTACCCGGACAGGGGCTGGAAACATTCAGTACTTC. As protein: CASSTRTGAGNIQYF.

The chain employs TRBV30 and TRBJ1-2; D gene unclear. The CDR3 has 14 amino acids. Per germline, CDR1 GTSNPN and CDR2 SVGIG (reference sequence). V shed 2 bases and J shed 2 bases, with 12 bases lying between them. In DNA form, the CDR3 reads TGTGCCTGGAGTCCTCAGGTTTCCAACTATGGCTACACCTTC. Translating gives CAWSPQVSNYGYTF.

This rearrangement joins TRBV7-9 to TRBJ1-5; D gene unclear. Germline V gene sequence: CDR1 SEHNR, CDR2 FQNEAQ (reference sequence). The CDR3 contains 16 residues. Trimming left V 4 bases short and J 0 bases short, with 13 bases between. The CDR3 DNA sequence: TGTGCCAGCAGCTCCCCAGCATTCGATAGCAATCAGCCCCAGCATTTT. This gives the protein CASSSPAFDSNQPQHF.

The J gene is TRBJ1-2, the V gene TRBV9, with 8 bases matching TRBD1. The germline V gene encodes CDR1 SGDLS and CDR2 YYNGEE. This CDR3 is 14 amino acids long. V was pared by 4 bases and J by 2 bases, with 4 bases of the junction left unmatched. As DNA, the CDR3 is TGTGCCAGCAGCAGACGGACAGGGAACTATGGCTACACCTTC. Protein product: CASSRRTGNYGYTF.

This clonotype was found once. This chain uses TRBV20-1 with TRBJ2-3, with 13 bases identical to TRBD2. The V segment lost 5 bases and the J segment 2 bases; nucleotides outside the gene matches: 7. The CDR3 has 16 amino acids. Per the germline V gene, CDR1 is DFQATT and CDR2 is SNEGSKA (reference sequence). Written as DNA, the CDR3 is TGCAGTGCTGCCCCGACTAGCGGGGGGAACACAGATACGCAGTATTTT. It translates to CSAAPTSGGNTDTQYF.

Only one count was recorded for this clonotype. The rearrangement uses TRBV29-1 and TRBJ1-1, with a weak D call TRBD1 (5 bases). V lost 3 bases and J 5 bases, leaving 7 bases between the germline ends. The CDR3 consists of 11 residues. Per the germline V gene, CDR1 is SQVTM and CDR2 is ANQGSEA. CDR3 residues: CSVDEGTEAFF. The CDR3 DNA sequence: TGCAGCGTTGACGAGGGGACTGAAGCTTTCTTT.

The chain is built from TRBV29-1 and TRBJ2-7, with TRBD2 matching 8 bases. Germline V lookup: CDR1 SQVTM, CDR2 ANQGSEA. Trimming cost V 7 bases and J 0 bases; bases outside gene matches: 2. There are 12 residues in the CDR3. Here the CDR3 reads CSASGGSYEQYF. As DNA, the CDR3 is TGCAGCGCCAGCGGGGGCTCCTACGAGCAGTACTTC.

The chain carries TRBV15 and TRBJ2-3, with 12 bases that match TRBD2. V lost 1 base, J lost 5 bases, and 4 bases stayed unmatched. The length of the CDR3 is 16 residues. Germline V gene sequence: CDR1 LNHNV, CDR2 YYDKDF (reference sequence). The CDR3 loop reads CATSRGMTSGGDTQYF. The CDR3, as DNA: TGTGCCACCAGCAGAGGAATGACTAGCGGGGGAGATACGCAGTATTTT.

The rearrangement joins TRBV14 to TRBJ1-6; D is undetermined. The V and J ends lost 4 bases and 7 bases respectively, with 11 bases between them. Germline V CDR1 and CDR2: SGHDN, FVKESK. The CDR3 consists of 14 residues. CDR3 in amino acids: CASSPASLNSPLHF. In DNA form, the CDR3 reads TGTGCCAGCAGCCCGGCCAGTTTGAATTCACCCCTCCACTTT.

V gene TRBV15 combines with J gene TRBJ1-1; no clear D. CDR1 LNHNV and CDR2 YYDKDF come from the germline V gene (reference sequence). Trimming left V 0 bases short and J 3 bases short, with 5 bases between. The CDR3 spans 13 residues. The CDR3 sequence: CATSRDPDTEAFF. CDR3 nucleotide sequence: TGTGCCACCAGCAGAGATCCGGACACTGAAGCTTTCTTT.

The gene calls are TRBV30 and TRBJ1-1; the D gene is possibly TRBD1 (5 bases). The CDR3 sequence is 14 residues long. V was shortened by 0 bases and J by 5 bases, with 13 bases between the two germline ends. In germline, CDR1 is GTSNPN, CDR2 SVGIG (reference sequence). Here the CDR3 DNA reads TGTGCCTGGAGTGTCGGGTCAGGGCGTACTGAAGCTTTCTTT. It is translated as CAWSVGSGRTEAFF.

This chain links TRBV19 with TRBJ1-5; tentative D call: TRBD1 (6 bases). Germline V gene lookup returns CDR1 LNHDA and CDR2 SQIVND (reference sequence). The CDR3 totals 15 residues. V was trimmed by 4 bases and J by 3 bases, leaving 13 bases between them. DNA for the CDR3: TGTGCCAGTAGTACCCGACAGGTATACAATCAGCCCCAGCATTTT. Translating it yields CASSTRQVYNQPQHF.

The V call is TRBV7-2, the J call TRBJ2-7; 7 bases are a match to TRBD1. CDR3 length equals 18 residues. The J segment lost 3 bases and the V segment lost 5 bases, leaving 19 bases of the junction unmatched. Germline CDR1 is SGHTA and CDR2 is FQGNSA. The CDR3 region is CASSRQGSPGQSFYEQYV. The DNA for the CDR3 is TGTGCCAGCAGCCGACAAGGGAGTCCGGGACAGTCTTTCTACGAGCAGTACGTC.

The V call is TRBV5-4, the J call TRBJ2-3; D is possibly TRBD1 or TRBD2 (5 bases each). The germline CDR1 and CDR2 sequences are SGHNT and YYREEE (reference sequence). There are 13 residues in the CDR3. The V end lost 2 bases, the J end lost 6 bases, and 10 bases lay between the germline ends. CDR3 nucleotide sequence: TGTGCCAGCAGCTTCGCCGGGGCTGATACGCAGTATTTT. Translation: CASSFAGADTQYF.

V gene TRBV5-1 combines with J gene TRBJ2-3, with D tentatively TRBD2 (5 bases). This CDR3 is built from 13 residues. The V end lost 5 bases, the J end lost 7 bases, and 14 bases lay between the germline ends. The germline V gene has CDR1 SGHRS and CDR2 YFSETQ. CDR3 nucleotide sequence: TGCGCCAGCAGTCAGTCTCCGGGGAATACGCAGTATTTT. Residues: CASSQSPGNTQYF.

The chain recombines TRBV30 with TRBJ2-5, with D possibly being TRBD1 (5 bases). Trimming removed 0 bases from V and 7 bases from J, with 18 bases in between. Germline lookup yields CDR1 GTSNPN and CDR2 SVGIG (reference sequence). The CDR3 runs 15 residues. CDR3 protein: CAWSVHLDLGVTQYF. CDR3 DNA: TGTGCCTGGAGTGTACATCTGGACCTAGGGGTGACCCAGTACTTC.

This chain uses TRBV7-2 with TRBJ2-2; 7 positions match TRBD2. Trimming cost V 2 bases and J 3 bases; bases outside gene matches: 3. From germline, CDR1 is SGHTA and CDR2 FQGNSA. The CDR3 extends over 15 amino acids. The DNA for the CDR3 is TGTGCCAGCAGCTTATCTAGCGGTTACACCGGGGAGCTGTTTTTT. Encoded protein: CASSLSSGYTGELFF.

The chain recombines TRBV16 with TRBJ2-5; D is undetermined. The V gene lost 2 bases and the J gene lost 2 bases, with 9 bases spanning the gap. Germline CDR1 KGHSY, CDR2 FQNENV. The CDR3 loop spans 14 amino acids. The CDR3 reads CASSQNPLQETQYF. In DNA, the CDR3 is TGTGCCAGCAGCCAAAACCCCCTGCAAGAGACCCAGTACTTC.

V and J are TRBV20-1 and TRBJ2-1, with 11 bases fitting TRBD2. This CDR3 spans 16 amino acids. Trimming at V came to 4 bases and at J to 8 bases, leaving 13 bases not matched to a gene. Per germline, CDR1 DFQATT and CDR2 SNEGSKA (reference sequence). Written as DNA, the CDR3 is TGCAGTGCTACATACGCGGGACTAGCGGCGACGGATGAGCAGTTCTTC. Protein sequence: CSATYAGLAATDEQFF.

V is TRBV30 and J is TRBJ1-1; no clear D gene. The CDR3 contains 12 residues. Deletions cut 0 bases from V and 4 bases from J, with 6 bases between. Germline CDR1 reads GTSNPN; CDR2 reads SVGIG (reference sequence). CDR3 loop: CAWSVRGTEAFF. CDR3 nucleotide sequence: TGTGCCTGGAGTGTACGGGGCACTGAAGCTTTCTTT.

This clonotype was recorded only once. This chain connects TRBV6-2 or TRBV6-3 to TRBJ1-5; D unresolved. Trimming took 4 bases from V and 7 from J, leaving 11 bases between them. CDR1 MNHEY and CDR2 SVGEGT come from the germline V gene. CDR3 length equals 13 residues. The CDR3 coding sequence is TGTGCCAGCAGTTGGTTTGGTACCCAGCCCCAGCATTTT. It is translated as CASSWFGTQPQHF.

The chain uses TRBV20-1 and TRBJ1-5; D remains unclear. This CDR3 comprises 15 residues. Germline-derived CDR1 and CDR2 are DFQATT and SNEGSKA (reference sequence). The V and J ends lost 0 bases and 4 bases respectively, with 13 bases between them. The CDR3 protein is CSARDLTRLNQPQHF. The CDR3 bases are TGCAGTGCTAGAGATCTAACCCGGCTTAATCAGCCCCAGCATTTT.

Only one count was recorded for this clonotype. V gene TRBV19 combines with J gene TRBJ1-2, with D possibly matching TRBD1 (6 bases). V was trimmed by 7 bases and J by 8 bases, leaving 26 bases between them. The CDR3 has 16 amino acids. The V gene's germline CDR1 is LNHDA and CDR2 SQIVND (reference sequence). CDR3 nucleotide sequence: TGTGCCAGTAACATTAACCACTGGGACACCGGCGGCGGCTACACCTTC. It yields the protein CASNINHWDTGGGYTF.

The chain carries TRBV12-5 and TRBJ2-1, with D perhaps TRBD1 (5 bases). The length of the CDR3 is 13 residues. Germline CDR1 reads LGHNT; CDR2 reads FRNRAP. The germline V and J ends were trimmed by 1 base and 7 bases, with 8 bases remaining between them. This chain's CDR3 is CASGLDRGNEQFF. CDR3 bases: TGTGCTAGTGGTTTGGATAGGGGTAATGAGCAGTTCTTC.

V usage is TRBV20-1 and J usage is TRBJ1-5; no clear D. CDR1 and CDR2 from the germline V gene are DFQATT and SNEGSKA (reference sequence). The CDR3 has 13 residues. Trimming took 3 bases from V and 1 from J, leaving 7 bases between them. The CDR3 loop is CSASEGSNQPQHF. Here the CDR3 DNA reads TGCAGTGCTAGTGAGGGAAGCAATCAGCCCCAGCATTTT.

This clonotype appeared a single time. The chain carries TRBV25-1 and TRBJ1-2; D unclear. Germline CDR1 MGHDK, CDR2 SYGVNS. V was pared by 1 base and J by 7 bases, with 4 bases between. The CDR3 extends over 11 amino acids. The CDR3 DNA is TGTGCCAGCAGTGAATGGGGTGGCTACACCTTC. It specifies CASSEWGGYTF.